This TCR beta chain was sequenced for a study of response to subunit inactivated influenza vaccine. TCRdb reanalysed the RT-PCR reads using MiXCR and keeps one entry per CDR3 protein. The data contain approximately 490,000 distinct CDR3 sequences, under 8.5% of them singletons. V lost 4 bases and J 0 bases, leaving 13 bases between the germline ends. The germline gives CDR1 LGHDT, CDR2 YNNKEL (reference sequence). This CDR3 is built from 15 residues. Of note for this clonotype: Its antigen is not identified.

Regarding the study as a whole: Few new T cells, the authors suggested, are recruited by each seasonal influenza vaccination.

The source of this sequence is a man between 50 and 69 years old who received an inactivated influenza vaccine. Sequenced here: PBMCs from blood, sampled 23 months after vaccination. The V gene is TRBV3-1, the J gene TRBJ2-7; D is perhaps TRBD2 (5 bases). The CDR3 DNA reads as TGTGCCAGCAGCCGAGAAGCCGGGGTCTCCTACGAGCAGTACTTC. It specifies CASSREAGVSYEQYF.